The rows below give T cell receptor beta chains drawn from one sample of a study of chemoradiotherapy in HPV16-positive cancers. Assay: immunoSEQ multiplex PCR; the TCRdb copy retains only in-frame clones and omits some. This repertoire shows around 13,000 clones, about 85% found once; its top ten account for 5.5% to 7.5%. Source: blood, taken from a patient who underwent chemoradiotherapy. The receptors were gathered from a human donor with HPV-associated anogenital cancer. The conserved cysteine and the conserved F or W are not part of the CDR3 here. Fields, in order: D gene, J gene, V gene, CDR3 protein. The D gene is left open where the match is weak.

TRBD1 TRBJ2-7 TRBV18 ASSRDRSSYEQY
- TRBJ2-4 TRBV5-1 ASSPAVGNIQY
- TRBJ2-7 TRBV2 ASRTDRSSSYEQY
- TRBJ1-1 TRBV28 ASSSKRRAGAF
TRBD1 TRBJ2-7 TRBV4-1 ASSQAPGQGFREQY
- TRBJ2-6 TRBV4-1 ASSQDQGSGANVLT
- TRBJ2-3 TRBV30 AWGVSSRGTDTQY
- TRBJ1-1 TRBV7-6 ASSTEENTEAF
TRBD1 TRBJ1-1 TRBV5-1 ASSLASGRGAF
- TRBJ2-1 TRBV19 ASSMKTGMVVNEQF
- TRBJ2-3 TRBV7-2 ASSLEGRGSQDTQY
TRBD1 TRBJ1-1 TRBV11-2 ASSLGSGGEAF
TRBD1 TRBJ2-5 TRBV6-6 ASNIQTGIVETQY
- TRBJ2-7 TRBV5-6 ASSLAGGGGEQY
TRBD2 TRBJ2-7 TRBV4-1 ASSRGTSPEQY
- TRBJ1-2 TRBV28 ASGSLYGYT
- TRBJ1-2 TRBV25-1 ASSEVGAGNYGYT
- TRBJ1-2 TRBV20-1 SARAYGYT
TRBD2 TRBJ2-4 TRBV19 ASSIVGGGVDKNIQY
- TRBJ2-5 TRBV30 AWRDRAQETQY
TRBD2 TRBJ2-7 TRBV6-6 ASRSLAGGPWEQY
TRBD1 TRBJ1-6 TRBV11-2 ASSVGQVYNSPLH
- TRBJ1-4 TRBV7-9 ASSLEQTINEKLF
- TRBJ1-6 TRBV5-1 ASSAQGTNSPLH
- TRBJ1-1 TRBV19 ASSSKRTAMNTEAF
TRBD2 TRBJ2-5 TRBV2 ASSEALLAGGRETQY
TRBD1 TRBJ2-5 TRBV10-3 ASQVDREETQY
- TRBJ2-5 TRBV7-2 ASSSRSGQSETQY
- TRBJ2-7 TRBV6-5 ASSRPGYEQY
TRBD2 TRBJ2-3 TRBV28 AGGTSGLTDTQY
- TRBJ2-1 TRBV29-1 SVVPGYEQF
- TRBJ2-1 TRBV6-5 ASSYGVSYNEQF
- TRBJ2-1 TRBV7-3 ASSIPSSASYNEQF
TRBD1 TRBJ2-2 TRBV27 ASRGTGGNTGELF
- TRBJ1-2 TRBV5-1 ASSLESDRLLYGYT
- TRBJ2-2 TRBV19 ASSVPNTGELF
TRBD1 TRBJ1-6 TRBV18 ASSLQGDYRSPLH
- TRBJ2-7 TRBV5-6 ASSEGSSYEQY
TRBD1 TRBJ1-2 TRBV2 ASSGRGQNYGYT
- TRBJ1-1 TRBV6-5 ASSYDNDMNTEAF
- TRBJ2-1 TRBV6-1 ASSEESGGEQF
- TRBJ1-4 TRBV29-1 SVEGVWASSEKKLF